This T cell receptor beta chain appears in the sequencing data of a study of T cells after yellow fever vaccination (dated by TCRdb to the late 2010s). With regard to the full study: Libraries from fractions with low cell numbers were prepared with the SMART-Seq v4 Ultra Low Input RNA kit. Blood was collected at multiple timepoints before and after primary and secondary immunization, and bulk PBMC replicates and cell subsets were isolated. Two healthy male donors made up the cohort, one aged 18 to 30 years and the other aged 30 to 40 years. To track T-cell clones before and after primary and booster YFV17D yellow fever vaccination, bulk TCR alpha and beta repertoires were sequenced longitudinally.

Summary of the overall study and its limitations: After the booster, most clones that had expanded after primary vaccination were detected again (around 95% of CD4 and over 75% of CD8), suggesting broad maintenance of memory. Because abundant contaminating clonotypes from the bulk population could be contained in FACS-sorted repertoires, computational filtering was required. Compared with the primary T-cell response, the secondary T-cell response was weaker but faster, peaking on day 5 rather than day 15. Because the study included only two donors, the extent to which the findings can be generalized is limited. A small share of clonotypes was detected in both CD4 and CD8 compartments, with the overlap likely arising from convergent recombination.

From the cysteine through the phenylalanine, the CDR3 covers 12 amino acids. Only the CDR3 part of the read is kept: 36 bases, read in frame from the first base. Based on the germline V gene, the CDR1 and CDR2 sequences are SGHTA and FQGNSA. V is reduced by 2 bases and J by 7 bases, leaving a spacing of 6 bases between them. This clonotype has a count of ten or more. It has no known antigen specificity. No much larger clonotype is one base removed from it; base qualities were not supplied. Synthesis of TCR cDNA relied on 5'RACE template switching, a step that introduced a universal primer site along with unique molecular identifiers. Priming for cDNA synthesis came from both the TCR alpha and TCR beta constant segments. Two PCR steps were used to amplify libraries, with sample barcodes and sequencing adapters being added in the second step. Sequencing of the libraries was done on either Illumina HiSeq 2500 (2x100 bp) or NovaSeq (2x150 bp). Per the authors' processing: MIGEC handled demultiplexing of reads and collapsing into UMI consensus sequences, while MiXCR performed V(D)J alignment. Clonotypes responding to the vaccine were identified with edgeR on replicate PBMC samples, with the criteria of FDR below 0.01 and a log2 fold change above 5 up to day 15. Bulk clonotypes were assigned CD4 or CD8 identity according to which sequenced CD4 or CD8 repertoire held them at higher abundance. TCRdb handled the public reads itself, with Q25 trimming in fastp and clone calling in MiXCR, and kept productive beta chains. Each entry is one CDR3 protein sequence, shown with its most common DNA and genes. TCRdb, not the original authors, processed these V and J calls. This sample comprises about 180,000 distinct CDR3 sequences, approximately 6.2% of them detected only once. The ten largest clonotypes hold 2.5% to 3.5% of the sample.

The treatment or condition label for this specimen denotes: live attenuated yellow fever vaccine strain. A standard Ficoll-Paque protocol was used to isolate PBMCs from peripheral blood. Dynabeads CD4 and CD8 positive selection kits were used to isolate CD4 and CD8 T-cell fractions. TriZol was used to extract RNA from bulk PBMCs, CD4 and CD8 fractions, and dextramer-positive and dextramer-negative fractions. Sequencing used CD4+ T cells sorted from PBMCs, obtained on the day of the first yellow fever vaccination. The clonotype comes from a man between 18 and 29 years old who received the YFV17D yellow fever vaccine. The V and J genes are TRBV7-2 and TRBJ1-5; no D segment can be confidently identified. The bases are TGTGCCAGCAGCTTATTAAGCCAGCCCCAGCATTTT. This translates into CASSLLSQPQHF.